The 25 T cell receptor beta chains given below trace back to one sample, sequenced in a study of metastatic and nonmetastatic thyroid tumors (dated by TCRdb to 2020 to 2022). No patient had received any treatment before thyroid surgery. Receptor libraries were prepared by PCR. Sequencing relied on an Illumina HiSeq 4000. The public sequencing data were trimmed at Q25 with fastp and processed into clonotypes with MiXCR by TCRdb, which kept only in-frame beta chains. The sample includes about 6,900 clones, with around a quarter observed a single time. The ten most abundant clones make up roughly 16% of the sample. Material: adjacent normal tissue. The receptors derive from a male donor with papillary thyroid cancer or a benign thyroid nodule (not recorded which). Some clones in this sample may be carry-over from other donors' samples.

This clone was observed many times. The chain recombines TRBV27 with TRBJ2-2; 12 bases are a match to TRBD1. Losses at the gene ends were 2 bases for V and 5 bases for J; bases not matched to a gene: 3. Germline V CDR1 and CDR2: MNHEY, SMNVEV (reference sequence). The CDR3 is made up of 16 amino acids. CDR3 coding DNA: TGTGCCAGCAGTTTACCGGGACAGGGGGCGACCGGGGAGCTGTTTTTT. Amino acids: CASSLPGQGATGELFF.

The chain carries TRBV7-2 and TRBJ2-7; D is undetermined. The CDR3 extends over 12 amino acids. Germline-derived CDR1 and CDR2 are SGHTA and FQGNSA. V was trimmed by 1 base and J by 6 bases, leaving 7 bases between them. CDR3 amino acids: CASSLGYSEQYF. CDR3 bases: TGTGCCAGCAGCTTAGGATATTCCGAGCAGTACTTC. Together with reference TRBV7-2 and TRBJ2-7, the CDR3 gives the full variable domain: GAGVSQSPSNKVTEKGKDVELRCDPISGHTALYWYRQSLGQGLEFLIYFQGNSAPDKSGLPSDRFSAERTGGSVSTLTIQRTQQEDSAVYLCASSLGYSEQYFGPGTRLTVT.

Within the sample, this clone is medium-sized (0.01 to 0.1%). DNA of the CDR3: TGTGCCAGCAGTGATTGTCCAGGGATCATGAACACTGAAGCTTTCTTT. Residues: CASSDCPGIMNTEAFF. V and J are TRBV6-4 and TRBJ1-1, with a weak D call TRBD1 (5 bases). Trimming left V 3 bases short and J 0 bases short, with 14 bases between. This CDR3 has 16 amino acids. CDR1 is MRHNA, CDR2 SNTAGT, per germline.

This clone was detected a few times. The CDR3 reads CAISVRECLGEQYF. CDR3 nucleotides: TGTGCCATCAGTGTCCGAGAGTGCCTTGGTGAGCAGTACTTC. The rearrangement joins TRBV10-3 to TRBJ2-7; no firm D call. V was cut by 4 bases and J by 7 bases, with 17 bases left in between. CDR3 length: 14 amino acids. From germline, CDR1 is ENHRY and CDR2 SYGVKD.

A word on this clone: One junction end disagrees with the germline gene, perhaps due to a read error. The rearrangement links TRBV6-1 to TRBJ2-7; TRBD1 is a possible D gene (5 bases). The CDR3 extends over 14 amino acids. Germline V CDR1 and CDR2: MNHNS, SASEGT. CDR3: CASKYKTFDREQSF. CDR3 DNA: TGTGCCAGCAAATACAAAACTTTCGACAGAGAGCAGTCCTTC.

This chain links TRBV6-1 with TRBJ1-1; D may be TRBD1 (6 bases). The CDR3 spans 18 residues. Between the trimmed V and J ends, which lost 5 bases and 3 bases, there was a span of 25 bases. Germline lookup yields CDR1 MNHNS and CDR2 SASEGT. The DNA of the CDR3 is TGTGCCAGCAGTAACGTACGGAGGCAGGGGCGTTCGGACACTGAAGCTTTCTTT. It codes for CASSNVRRQGRSDTEAFF.

This clone was detected a few times. V and J are TRBV6-1 and TRBJ2-7; 13 bases fit TRBD2. This CDR3 has 15 amino acids. CDR1 is MNHNS and CDR2 is SASEGT in the germline V gene. With V trimmed by 2 bases and J by 3 bases, 1 base remained unmatched. This CDR3 reads CASSERLAGGYEQYF. The DNA for the CDR3 is TGTGCCAGCAGTGAAAGACTAGCGGGAGGCTACGAGCAGTACTTC.

A word on this clone: At one end, the junction sequence differs from germline, possibly due to a read error. As DNA, the CDR3 is TGTGCCAGCAGCCTAGAGCGTAATCAGCCCCAGCATTTT. This gives the protein CASSLERNQPQHF. The chain uses TRBV11-2 and TRBJ1-5; unclear D gene. CDR3 length: 13 residues. Germline CDR1 SGHAT, CDR2 FQNNGV.

This clone is labeled medium-sized. The CDR3 DNA reads as TGTGCCAGTAGTCCCGGGACTAGCTCAACCGGGGTTCACAATGAGCAGTTCTTC. Its translation: CASSPGTSSTGVHNEQFF. The rearrangement uses TRBV19 and TRBJ2-1, with 9 bases identical to TRBD2. Germline V CDR1 and CDR2: LNHDA, SQIVND (reference sequence). The CDR3 is made up of 18 amino acids. V was clipped by 5 bases and J by 5 bases; unmatched bases: 16.

This clone showed up just a few times. This chain connects TRBV6-2 or TRBV6-3 to TRBJ1-2; the match to TRBD1 covers 7 bases. The CDR3 length is 18 residues. V shed 4 bases and J 2 bases; nucleotides not matched to a gene: 16. CDR1 is MNHEY, CDR2 SVGEGT, per germline. CDR3 coding DNA: TGTGCCAGCAGTTCCTCACGGGCTCCGGGACAGAAAAACTATGGCTACACCTTC. This codes for CASSSSRAPGQKNYGYTF.

This clone came up a few times. The chain uses TRBV27 and TRBJ2-2, with TRBD2 matching over 7 bases. The germline V gene encodes CDR1 MNHEY and CDR2 SMNVEV (reference sequence). The junction had 0 bases not matched to a gene; V was cut back by 2 bases and J by 6 bases. The CDR3 length is 13 residues. The CDR3 DNA follows: TGTGCCAGCAGTTTACGGGGGGCCGGGGAGCTGTTTTTT. This encodes CASSLRGAGELFF.

This clone has more than one count but fewer than ten. This chain links TRBV6-1 with TRBJ2-7, with D possibly TRBD1 on 6 matching bases. Trimming cost V 1 base and J 1 base, with 11 bases left between them. This CDR3 spans 15 amino acids. From germline, CDR1 is MNHNS and CDR2 SASEGT. Here the CDR3 reads CASSEGGPRSYEQYF. The CDR3 DNA follows: TGTGCCAGCAGTGAAGGGGGGCCTAGATCCTACGAGCAGTACTTC.

The chain links TRBV3-1 to TRBJ1-4, with D possibly being TRBD1 (5 bases). Germline V gives CDR1 LGHDT, CDR2 YNNKEL (reference sequence). The CDR3 consists of 12 residues. V was shortened by 3 bases and J by 8 bases, with 7 bases between the two germline ends. The CDR3 loop is CASSQGVEKLFF. For the CDR3, the DNA is TGTGCCAGCAGCCAGGGGGTGGAAAAACTGTTTTTT.

As for this clone: One junction end does not reproduce the germline sequence, and a read error may be involved. Additional DNA sequences in this sample encode the identical CDR3. The CDR3 reads CASSVGPLGAEASF. The CDR3 coding sequence is TGTGCCAGCAGCGTAGGACCGCTAGGAGCTGAAGCTTCCTTT. The rearrangement links TRBV9 to TRBJ1-1; D is unresolved. The CDR3 contains 14 residues. CDR1 is SGDLS and CDR2 is YYNGEE in the germline V gene.

This clone is labeled medium-sized (0.01 to 0.1%). The rearrangement joins TRBV10-2 to TRBJ1-5; D may be TRBD1 (5 bases). Germline V lookup: CDR1 WSHSY, CDR2 SAAADI. The CDR3 is made up of 14 amino acids. The V end was cut by 4 bases, the J end by 3 bases, with 10 bases between. The CDR3 is CASSATDANQPQHF. The DNA of the CDR3 is TGCGCCAGCAGTGCGACAGATGCCAATCAGCCCCAGCATTTT.

This clone has just a few counts. The V gene is TRBV6-4, the J gene TRBJ2-1, with TRBD2 identical over 10 bases. V trimming: 5 bases; J trimming: 2 bases; junction bases outside the gene matches: 12. The V gene's germline CDR1 is MRHNA and CDR2 SNTAGT. This CDR3 has 18 residues. The DNA of the CDR3 is TGTGCCAGCAGTCCACGGGCTAGCGGGAGCGGGACCTACAATGAGCAGTTCTTC. Amino acids: CASSPRASGSGTYNEQFF.

The chain uses TRBV20-1 and TRBJ1-4; 7 nucleotides agree with TRBD1. The CDR3 has 14 amino acids. Per germline, CDR1 DFQATT and CDR2 SNEGSKA (reference sequence). The trim removed 5 bases at V and 7 bases at J, leaving 10 bases unmatched. The CDR3 nucleotides are TGCAGTGCTGGACCAAGACAGGGCGGTGAAAAACTGTTTTTT. It translates to CSAGPRQGGEKLFF.

The V call is TRBV25-1, the J call TRBJ2-1; unclear D gene. Trimming took off 6 bases at V and 4 bases at J, with 13 bases between the two ends. Per the germline V gene, CDR1 is MGHDK and CDR2 is SYGVNS. CDR3 size: 14 residues. This CDR3 reads CASSRSPPYNEQFF. DNA for the CDR3: TGTGCCAGCAGCCGATCCCCTCCATACAATGAGCAGTTCTTC.

The sample holds one count of this clone. The CDR3: CASSSAGAFNEQFF. Here the CDR3 DNA reads TGCGCCAGCAGCTCGGCGGGGGCCTTTAATGAGCAGTTCTTC. The genes are TRBV5-1 and TRBJ2-1; a possible D gene is TRBD2 (7 bases). The germline V gene encodes CDR1 SGHRS and CDR2 YFSETQ. V gave up 3 bases and J gave up 7 bases, with 14 bases separating them. The CDR3 is 14 residues long.

This clone was observed a single time. J is TRBJ1-3 and V is TRBV20-1; D is ambiguous. The CDR3 covers 11 residues. Trimming took off 6 bases at V and 0 bases at J, with 3 bases between the two ends. Germline values: CDR1 DFQATT, CDR2 SNEGSKA (reference sequence). The CDR3 sequence: CSANSGNTIYF. The CDR3 region has the DNA TGCAGTGCCAACTCTGGAAACACCATATATTTT.

Only a few counts were recorded for this clone. This sequence joins TRBV6-1 and TRBJ2-7; no definite D call. This CDR3 has 14 amino acids. Germline-derived CDR1 and CDR2 are MNHNS and SASEGT. V was cut by 0 bases and J by 2 bases, with 8 bases left in between. The CDR3 spells CASSEAFITYEQYF. The DNA for the CDR3 is TGTGCCAGCAGTGAAGCTTTCATTACCTACGAGCAGTACTTC.

This clone was counted between two and nine times. A read error may account for a junction end that differs from germline. The J gene is TRBJ1-1, the V gene TRBV28; D is perhaps TRBD1 (6 bases). The germline V gene encodes CDR1 MDHEN and CDR2 SYDVKM. The CDR3 is 15 amino acids. CDR3 residues: CASSLAYLGGAAASF. The CDR3 coding sequence is TGTGCCAGCAGTTTAGCGTACCTTGGGGGGGCGGCAGCTTCCTTT.

By sample fraction, this clone is medium-sized. This chain connects TRBV20-1 to TRBJ2-2, with 13 nucleotides matching TRBD2. The CDR3 spans 20 residues. Germline lookup yields CDR1 DFQATT and CDR2 SNEGSKA (reference sequence). The junction had 10 bases not matched to a gene; V was cut back by 0 bases and J by 0 bases. CDR3 nucleotides: TGCAGTGCTAGAGATCGCCGACTAGCGGGAGGTCACGCGAACACCGGGGAGCTGTTTTTT. This codes for CSARDRRLAGGHANTGELFF.

This clone was seen only a few times. As the CDR3 is not closed by the conserved phenylalanine or tryptophan, this likely results from a read error. The chain combines TRBV6-1 with TRBJ2-7; D may be TRBD1 (6 bases). Germline V gene data show CDR1 as MNHNS and CDR2 as SASEGT. The CDR3 spans 14 residues. The CDR3 spells CASRPPGQYYGQYL. DNA for the CDR3: TGTGCCAGCAGGCCCCCGGGACAATACTACGGGCAGTACTTA.

Comment on this clone: A junction boundary mismatches the germline segment, possibly from a read error. The V and J genes are TRBV4-1 and TRBJ2-7, with D maybe TRBD1 (7 bases). This CDR3 spans 15 amino acids. The germline gives CDR1 MGHRA, CDR2 YSYEKL. CDR3 sequence (DNA): TGCGCCATCAGCCGCGGGACAGATACTTCCTACGAGCAGTACTTC. Translation: CAISRGTDTSYEQYF.